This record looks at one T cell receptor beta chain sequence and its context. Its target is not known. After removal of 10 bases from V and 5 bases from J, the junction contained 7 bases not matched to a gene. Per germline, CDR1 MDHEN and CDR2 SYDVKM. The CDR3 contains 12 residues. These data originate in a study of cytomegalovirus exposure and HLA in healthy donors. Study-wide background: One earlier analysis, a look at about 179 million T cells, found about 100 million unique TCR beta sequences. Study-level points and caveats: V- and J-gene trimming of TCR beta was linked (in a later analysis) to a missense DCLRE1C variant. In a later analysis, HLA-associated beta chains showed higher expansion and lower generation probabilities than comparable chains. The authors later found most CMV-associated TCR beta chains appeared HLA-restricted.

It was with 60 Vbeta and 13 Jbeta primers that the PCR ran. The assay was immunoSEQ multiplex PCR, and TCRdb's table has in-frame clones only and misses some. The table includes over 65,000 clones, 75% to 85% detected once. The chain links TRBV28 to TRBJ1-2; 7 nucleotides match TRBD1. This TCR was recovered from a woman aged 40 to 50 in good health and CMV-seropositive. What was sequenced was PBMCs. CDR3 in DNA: TGTGCCATCTTAGACAGGGATTATGGCTACACCTTC. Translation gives CAILDRDYGYTF.